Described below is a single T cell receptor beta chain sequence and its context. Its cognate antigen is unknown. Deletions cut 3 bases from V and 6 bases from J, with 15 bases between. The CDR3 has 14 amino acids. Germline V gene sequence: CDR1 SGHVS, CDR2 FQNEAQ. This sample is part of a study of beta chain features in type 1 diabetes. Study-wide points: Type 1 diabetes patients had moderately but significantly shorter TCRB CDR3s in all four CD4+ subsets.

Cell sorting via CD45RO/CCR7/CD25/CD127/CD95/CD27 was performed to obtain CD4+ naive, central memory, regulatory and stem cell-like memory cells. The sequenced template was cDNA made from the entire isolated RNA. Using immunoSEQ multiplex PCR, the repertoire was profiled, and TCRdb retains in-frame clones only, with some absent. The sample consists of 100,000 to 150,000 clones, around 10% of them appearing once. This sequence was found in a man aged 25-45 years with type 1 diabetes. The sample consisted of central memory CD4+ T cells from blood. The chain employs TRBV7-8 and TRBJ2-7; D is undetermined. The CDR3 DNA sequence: TGTGCCAGCAGCTTCAATTTGGCGGCATCCGAGCAGTACTTC. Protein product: CASSFNLAASEQYF.